This TCR beta chain was sequenced during a study of cytomegalovirus exposure and HLA in healthy donors. This CDR3 comprises 15 residues. Germline CDR1 SGHRS, CDR2 YFSETQ. After removal of 2 bases from V and 0 bases from J, the junction contained 3 bases not matched to a gene. Method: immunoSEQ multiplex PCR; TCRdb's copy keeps in-frame clones and lacks some. The sample contains approximately 82,000 clones, 95% of which appear only once. The chain carries TRBV5-1 and TRBJ2-5; 8 nucleotides line up with TRBD1. The receptor was derived from a woman younger than 30 in good health and CMV-seronegative. Sample: PBMCs. CDR3 bases: TGCGCCAGCAGCTTAACAGGGGGGTACCAAGAGACCCAGTACTTC. Protein: CASSLTGGYQETQYF.